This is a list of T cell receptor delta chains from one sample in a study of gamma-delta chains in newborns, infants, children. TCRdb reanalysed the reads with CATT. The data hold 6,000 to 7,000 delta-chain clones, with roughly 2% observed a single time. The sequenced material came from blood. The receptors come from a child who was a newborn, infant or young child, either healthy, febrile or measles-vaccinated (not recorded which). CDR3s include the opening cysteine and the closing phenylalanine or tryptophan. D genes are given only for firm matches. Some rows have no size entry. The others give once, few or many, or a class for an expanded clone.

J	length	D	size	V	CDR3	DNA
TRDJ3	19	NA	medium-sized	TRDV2	CACDTGSGVLSWDTRQMFF	TGTGCCTGTGACACCGGATCCGGGGTCCTCTCCTGGGACACCCGACAGATGTTTTTC
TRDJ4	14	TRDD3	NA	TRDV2	CACDILGDTGPLIF	TGTGCCTGTGACATACTGGGGGATACGGGACCCCTGATCTTT
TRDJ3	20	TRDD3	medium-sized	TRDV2	CACDTGMGESFSWDTRQMFF	TGTGCCTGTGACACCGGAATGGGGGAAAGTTTTTCCTGGGACACCCGACAGATGTTTTTC
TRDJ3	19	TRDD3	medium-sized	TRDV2	CACDFVLGESSWDTRQMFF	TGTGCCTGTGACTTCGTACTGGGGGAAAGCTCCTGGGACACCCGACAGATGTTTTTC
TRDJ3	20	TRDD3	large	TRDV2	CACDELGDKESSWDTRQMFF	TGTGCCTGTGACGAACTGGGGGATAAGGAAAGCTCCTGGGACACCCGACAGATGTTTTTC
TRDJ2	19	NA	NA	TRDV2	CACDTVHGWVIRETAHLFF	TGTGCCTGTGACACCGTTCATGGCTGGGTGATACGCGAGACAGCACACCTCTTCTTT
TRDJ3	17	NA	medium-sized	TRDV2	CACDTWGSTWDTRQMFF	TGTGCCTGTGACACCTGGGGGTCAACCTGGGACACCCGACAGATGTTTTTC
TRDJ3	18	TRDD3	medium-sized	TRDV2	CACDTAGGYAWDTRQMFF	TGTGCCTGTGACACCGCTGGGGGATACGCGTGGGACACCCGACAGATGTTTTTC
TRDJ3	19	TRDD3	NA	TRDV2	CACDPTGGSISWDTRQMFF	TGTGCCTGTGACCCGACTGGGGGATCTATCTCCTGGGACACCCGACAGATGTTTTTC
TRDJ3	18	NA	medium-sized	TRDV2	CACDTVGGFPWDTRQMFF	TGTGCCTGTGACACCGTCGGAGGCTTCCCCTGGGACACCCGACAGATGTTTTTC
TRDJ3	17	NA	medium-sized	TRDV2	CACDTVGGSWDTRQMFF	TGTGCCTGTGACACCGTTGGGGGCTCCTGGGACACCCGACAGATGTTTTTC
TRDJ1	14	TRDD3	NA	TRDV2	CARDTVGDTDKLIF	TGTGCCCGCGACACCGTGGGGGATACCGATAAACTCATCTTT
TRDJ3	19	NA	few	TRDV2	CACDKVPGESSWDTRQMFF	TGTGCCTGTGACAAAGTACCGGGGGAAAGCTCCTGGGACACCCGGCAGATGTTTTTC
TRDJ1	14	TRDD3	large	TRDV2	CACDTWGISDKLIF	TGTGCCTGTGACACCTGGGGGATCTCCGATAAACTCATCTTT
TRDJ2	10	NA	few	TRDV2	CASCTAQLFF	TGTGCCTCCTGTACAGCACAACTCTTCTTT
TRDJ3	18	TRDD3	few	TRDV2	CACGTGGTHSWDTRQMFF	TGTGCCTGTGGCACTGGGGGAACCCACTCCTGGGACACCCGACAGATGTTTTTC
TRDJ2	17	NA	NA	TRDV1	CALGEPPYTPWTAQLFF	TGTGCTCTTGGGGAACCCCCCTATACTCCCTGGACAGCACAACTCTTCTTT
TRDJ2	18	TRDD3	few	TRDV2	CACDKILGDTFLTAQLFF	TGTGCCTGTGACAAAATACTGGGGGATACTTTTTTGACAGCACAACTCTTCTTT
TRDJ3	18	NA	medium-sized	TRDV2	CACDTGGASSWDTRQMFF	TGTGCCTGTGACACCGGGGGGGCAAGCTCCTGGGACACCCGACAGATGTTTTTC